The next 21 T cell receptor beta chains were all read from a single sample in a study of blood T cell repertoires in COVID-19. Clones were read by immunoSEQ multiplex PCR, and TCRdb kept only the in-frame ones, dropping some. The sample lists 40,000 to 60,000 clones, roughly 84% occurring once. Sequencing input: peripheral blood. The receptors here all came from a man aged 45-60 years with acute or convalescent COVID-19.

This chain joins TRBV27 and TRBJ2-7, with D hard to call. The ends were cut back, 3 bases at V and 0 bases at J, with 9 bases in the middle. Germline CDR1 and CDR2: MNHEY and SMNVEV (reference sequence). This CDR3 comprises 14 residues. Written as DNA, the CDR3 is TGTGCCAGCAGTTTCAAGAGGAACTCCTACGAGCAGTACTTC. It translates to CASSFKRNSYEQYF.

The rearrangement links TRBV28 to TRBJ1-5; 9 bases line up with TRBD1. Per the germline V gene, CDR1 is MDHEN and CDR2 is SYDVKM. There are 15 residues in the CDR3. The V and J ends lost 2 bases and 3 bases, in that order; junction bases with no gene match: 2. Here the CDR3 DNA reads TGTGCCAGCAGTTTAGACAGGGGGTACAATCAGCCCCAGCATTTT. Translated, it gives CASSLDRGYNQPQHF.

A single count supports this clone. This rearrangement joins TRBV18 to TRBJ2-1, with TRBD1 matching 9 bases. CDR1 KGHSH and CDR2 LQKENI come from the germline V gene. V was pared by 3 bases and J by 6 bases, with 6 bases of the junction left unmatched. The length of the CDR3 is 15 residues. CDR3 nucleotides: TGTGCCAGCTCACCCGCGGGACAGGGAGGCAATGAGCAGTTCTTC. It translates to CASSPAGQGGNEQFF.

V is TRBV20-1 and J is TRBJ2-1; D perhaps matches TRBD2 (5 bases). CDR1 and CDR2 (germline): DFQATT, SNEGSKA (reference sequence). The ends were cut back, 6 bases at V and 8 bases at J, with 11 bases in the middle. The CDR3 has 11 amino acids. The CDR3 DNA sequence: TGCAGTGCCGTCCCGCGGGATGAGCAGTTCTTC. This encodes CSAVPRDEQFF.

V usage is TRBV20-1 and J usage is TRBJ1-4; D is undetermined. Looked up from germline, CDR1 is DFQATT and CDR2 is SNEGSKA (reference sequence). Trimming removed 3 bases from V and 0 bases from J, with 8 bases in between. The CDR3 spans 14 residues. CDR3 in amino acids: CSASPTATNEKLFF. CDR3 in DNA: TGCAGTGCTAGTCCCACTGCAACTAATGAAAAACTGTTTTTT.

The chain couples TRBV3-1 (or the pseudogene TRBV3-2) to TRBJ1-4; D is perhaps TRBD1 (6 bases). Trimming removed 1 base at V and 8 bases at J, with 11 bases between. Germline V CDR1 and CDR2: LGHDT, YNNKEL (reference sequence). The CDR3 extends over 14 amino acids. The CDR3 region is CASSQVRGREKLFF. The CDR3, as DNA: TGTGCCAGCAGCCAAGTCAGGGGTAGAGAAAAACTGTTTTTT.

This chain links TRBV4-2 with TRBJ1-6, with 8 bases fitting TRBD1. The CDR3 runs to 16 residues. The ends lost 0 bases at V and 12 bases at J; junction bases unmatched: 10. Germline V gives CDR1 LGHNA, CDR2 YNFKEQ. CDR3 sequence (DNA): TGTGCCAGCAGCCAAGACGCGACAGGGGCGAGGAGACCCCTCCACTTT. Its protein is CASSQDATGARRPLHF.

The chain links TRBV19 to TRBJ2-5; a weak D match, TRBD1 (5 bases). The CDR3 length is 17 residues. V lost 6 bases, J lost 4 bases, and 24 bases lay in between. Germline CDR1 is LNHDA and CDR2 is SQIVND (reference sequence). The CDR3 nucleotides are TGTGCCAGTAGCCACGGCTCCGGCAGGGTTTCGATAGAGACCCAGTACTTC. Protein: CASSHGSGRVSIETQYF.

The V and J genes are TRBV28 and TRBJ1-5; D is ambiguous. CDR1 MDHEN and CDR2 SYDVKM come from the germline V gene. This CDR3 contains 11 residues. V dropped 8 bases and J dropped 6 bases, with 8 bases sitting between them. CDR3 loop: CASYSRQPQHF. For the CDR3, the DNA is TGTGCCAGCTATTCGCGTCAGCCCCAGCATTTT.

The chain joins TRBV6-5 to TRBJ1-2, with TRBD1 identical over 8 bases. The CDR3 length is 13 residues. V was pared by 5 bases and J by 7 bases, with 6 bases of the junction left unmatched. Germline CDR1 is MNHEY and CDR2 is SVGAGI. The CDR3 DNA sequence: TGTGCCAGCAGTCCTCAGGGGGCTTTTGGCTACACCTTC. This encodes CASSPQGAFGYTF.

The rearrangement joins TRBV9 to TRBJ2-5; no reliable D call. V dropped 3 bases and J dropped 1 base, with 7 bases sitting between them. CDR1 is SGDLS, CDR2 YYNGEE, per germline. The CDR3 extends over 13 amino acids. The CDR3 region is CASSDGTQETQYF. As DNA, the CDR3 is TGTGCCAGCAGCGACGGTACCCAAGAGACCCAGTACTTC.

This clone came up once. V gene TRBV7-2 combines with J gene TRBJ2-5; D may be TRBD1 (5 bases). The germline gives CDR1 SGHTA, CDR2 FQGNSA. This CDR3 has 14 amino acids. The V gene lost 2 bases and the J gene lost 6 bases, with 13 bases spanning the gap. Here the CDR3 reads CASSLRGHGKTQYF. In nucleotides, the CDR3 is TGTGCCAGCAGCTTAAGGGGTCACGGTAAGACCCAGTACTTC.

The chain has TRBV6-6 and TRBJ1-5, with TRBD1 as a possible D gene (5 bases). Looked up from germline, CDR1 is MNHNY and CDR2 is SVGAGI (reference sequence). V lost 10 bases to trimming and J lost 0 bases, with 16 bases between them. The CDR3 is made up of 15 amino acids. CDR3 amino acids: CATSSQGYSNQPQHF. As DNA, the CDR3 is TGTGCCACTTCCTCGCAGGGTTATAGCAATCAGCCCCAGCATTTT.

This chain uses TRBV18 with TRBJ2-3; 7 bases align to TRBD2. Germline V gives CDR1 KGHSH, CDR2 LQKENI. V gave up 2 bases and J gave up 3 bases; unmatched junction bases: 11. The CDR3 is made up of 17 amino acids. CDR3 coding DNA: TGTGCCAGCTCACCAGGGGAAAGCGGGGCGGATACAGATACGCAGTATTTT. Its translation is CASSPGESGADTDTQYF.

The genes are TRBV21-1 and TRBJ2-3; no check of the table's D call, TRBD1, against the DNA was made. TRBV21-1 is a pseudogene. The CDR3 contains 19 residues. CDR3 residues: CASRKERGQGILWGATQYF. DNA of the CDR3: TGTGCCAGCAGAAAAGAGCGGGGACAGGGGATACTCTGGGGTGCTACGCAGTATTTT.

This clone has just a few counts. This rearrangement joins TRBV12-3 or TRBV12-4 to TRBJ2-7; D might be TRBD1 (5 bases). The V end was cut by 6 bases, the J end by 0 bases, with 9 bases between. The CDR3 sequence is 13 residues long. The CDR3 nucleotides read TGTGCCAGCAGATCCGACAGCTCCTACGAGCAGTACTTC. It specifies CASRSDSSYEQYF.

This clone was detected only a few times. The chain carries TRBV10-3 and TRBJ2-2; possible D gene TRBD2, 5 bases. Germline V lookup: CDR1 ENHRY, CDR2 SYGVKD. The ends were cut back, 4 bases at V and 1 base at J, with 13 bases in the middle. This CDR3 region has 16 residues. In DNA, the CDR3 is TGTGCCATCAGTGCCGAGGAGGATGGGAACACCGGGGAGCTGTTTTTT. This sequence encodes CAISAEEDGNTGELFF.

The chain combines TRBV6-5 with TRBJ2-7; D unclear. CDR1 and CDR2 from the germline V gene are MNHEY and SVGAGI. CDR3 length equals 11 residues. Trimming shortened V by 6 bases and J by 3 bases, and 6 bases separated the two germline ends. The CDR3 sequence: CASRDNYEQYF. In DNA, the CDR3 is TGTGCCAGCAGAGACAACTACGAGCAGTACTTC.

This clone is a singleton in its sample. The V call is TRBV28, the J call TRBJ1-1; weak D call: TRBD1 (5 bases). With 6 bases removed from V and 5 bases from J, the gap between germline ends came to 13 bases. Germline V CDR1 and CDR2: MDHEN, SYDVKM. CDR3 size: 13 residues. The CDR3 DNA reads TGTGCCAGCAGGAAACGGGGGGGTACTGAAGCTTTCTTT. This codes for CASRKRGGTEAFF.

The chain is built from TRBV6-5 and TRBJ1-1; D might be TRBD1 (6 bases). V was pared by 2 bases and J by 6 bases, with 16 bases between. The CDR3 is 15 amino acids. Germline CDR1 is MNHEY and CDR2 is SVGAGI. CDR3 in DNA: TGTGCCAGCAGTTACCTCTCCCACAGGGCCGCTGAAGCTTTCTTT. Encoded protein: CASSYLSHRAAEAFF.

The V and J genes are TRBV9 and TRBJ2-2, with D possibly being TRBD2 (5 bases). The germline CDR1 and CDR2 sequences are SGDLS and YYNGEE. The CDR3 consists of 15 residues. V was trimmed by 1 base and J by 0 bases, leaving 7 bases between them. CDR3 region: CASSVRGPNTGELFF. The CDR3 nucleotides are TGTGCCAGCAGCGTACGAGGGCCGAACACCGGGGAGCTGTTTTTT.